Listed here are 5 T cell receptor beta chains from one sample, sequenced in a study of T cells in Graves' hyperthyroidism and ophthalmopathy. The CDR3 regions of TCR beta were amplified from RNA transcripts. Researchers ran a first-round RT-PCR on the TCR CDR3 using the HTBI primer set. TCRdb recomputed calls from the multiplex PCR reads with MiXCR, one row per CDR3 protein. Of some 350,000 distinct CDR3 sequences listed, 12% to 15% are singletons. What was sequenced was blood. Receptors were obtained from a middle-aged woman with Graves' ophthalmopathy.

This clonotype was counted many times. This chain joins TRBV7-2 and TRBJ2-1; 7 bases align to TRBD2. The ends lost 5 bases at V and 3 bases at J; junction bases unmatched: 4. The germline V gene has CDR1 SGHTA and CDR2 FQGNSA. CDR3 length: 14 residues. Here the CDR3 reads CASSPRDYYNEQFF. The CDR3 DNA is TGTGCCAGCAGCCCTAGGGACTACTACAATGAGCAGTTCTTC.

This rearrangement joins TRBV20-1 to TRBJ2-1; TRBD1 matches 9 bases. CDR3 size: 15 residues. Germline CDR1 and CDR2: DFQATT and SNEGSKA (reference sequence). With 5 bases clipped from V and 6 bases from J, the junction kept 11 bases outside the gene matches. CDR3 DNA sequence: TGCAGTGCTCGGGTCCCGGGACAGGGAGCCAATGAGCAGTTCTTC. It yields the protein CSARVPGQGANEQFF.

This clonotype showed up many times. DNA for the CDR3: TGTGCCAGCAGCTCCCCGGGACAGGGCAGGACCCAGTACTTC. It specifies CASSSPGQGRTQYF. The gene calls are TRBV7-2 and TRBJ2-5; 9 bases are a match to TRBD1. J gave up 7 bases and V 4 bases, and 7 bases lay outside the gene matches. Germline V gene sequence: CDR1 SGHTA, CDR2 FQGNSA. The CDR3 has 14 residues. The full variable domain, its missing parts supplied by reference TRBV7-2 and TRBJ2-5, is GAGVSQSPSNKVTEKGKDVELRCDPISGHTALYWYRQSLGQGLEFLIYFQGNSAPDKSGLPSDRFSAERTGGSVSTLTIQRTQQEDSAVYLCASSSPGQGRTQYFGPGTRLLVL.

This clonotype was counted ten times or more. CDR3 region: CASSFLAGGEQFF. CDR3 nucleotide sequence: TGTGCCAGCAGTTTTCTAGCGGGCGGGGAGCAGTTCTTC. This chain connects TRBV28 to TRBJ2-1, with 8 bases matching TRBD2. Germline CDR1 MDHEN, CDR2 SYDVKM. V shed 3 bases and J 10 bases; nucleotides not matched to a gene: 5. This CDR3 spans 13 amino acids.

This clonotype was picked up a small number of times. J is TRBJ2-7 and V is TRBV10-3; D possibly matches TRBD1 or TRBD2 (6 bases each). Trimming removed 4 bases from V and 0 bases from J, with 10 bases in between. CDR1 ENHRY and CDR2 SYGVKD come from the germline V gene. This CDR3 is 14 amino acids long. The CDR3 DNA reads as TGTGCCATCAGTGCATCGGGGGCCTCCTACGAGCAGTACTTC. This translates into CAISASGASYEQYF.